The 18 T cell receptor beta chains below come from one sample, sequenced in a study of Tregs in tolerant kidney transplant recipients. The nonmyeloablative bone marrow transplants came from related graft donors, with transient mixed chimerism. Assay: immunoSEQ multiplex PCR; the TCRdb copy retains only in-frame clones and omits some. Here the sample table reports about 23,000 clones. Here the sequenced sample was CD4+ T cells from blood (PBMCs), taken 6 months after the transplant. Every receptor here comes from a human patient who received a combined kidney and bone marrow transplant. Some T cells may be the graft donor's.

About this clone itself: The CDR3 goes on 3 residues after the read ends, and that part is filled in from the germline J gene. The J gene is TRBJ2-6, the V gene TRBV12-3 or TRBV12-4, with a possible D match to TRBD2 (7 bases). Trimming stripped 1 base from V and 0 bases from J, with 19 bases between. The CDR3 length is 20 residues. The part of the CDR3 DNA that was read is TGTGCCAGCAGTTTAGGGTGGTGGGAGGGGGAAATCTCTGGGGCCAACGTC. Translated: CASSLGWWEGEISGANV. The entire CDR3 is CASSLGWWEGEISGANVLTF.

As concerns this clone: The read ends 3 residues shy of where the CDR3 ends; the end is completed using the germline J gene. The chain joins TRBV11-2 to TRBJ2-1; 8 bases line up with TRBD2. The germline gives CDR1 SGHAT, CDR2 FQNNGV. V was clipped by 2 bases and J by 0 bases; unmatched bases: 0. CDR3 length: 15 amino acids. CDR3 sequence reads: CASSLTSGSYNEQFF. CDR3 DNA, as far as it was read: TGTGCCAGCAGCTTAACTAGCGGCTCCTACAATGAG.

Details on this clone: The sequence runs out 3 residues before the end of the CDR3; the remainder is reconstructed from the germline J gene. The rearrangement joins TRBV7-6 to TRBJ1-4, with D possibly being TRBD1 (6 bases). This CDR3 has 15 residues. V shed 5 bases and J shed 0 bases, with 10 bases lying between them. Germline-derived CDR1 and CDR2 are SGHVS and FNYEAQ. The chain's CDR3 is CASSTHRATNEKLFF. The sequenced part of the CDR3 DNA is TGTGCCAGCAGCACCCACAGGGCAACTAATGAAAAA.

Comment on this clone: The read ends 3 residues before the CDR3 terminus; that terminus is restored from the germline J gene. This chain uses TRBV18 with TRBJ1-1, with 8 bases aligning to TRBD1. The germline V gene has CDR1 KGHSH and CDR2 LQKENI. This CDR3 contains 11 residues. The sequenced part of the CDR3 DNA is TGTGCCAGCTCACCACGACAGGGG. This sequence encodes CASSPRQG. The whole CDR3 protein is CASSPRQGAFF.

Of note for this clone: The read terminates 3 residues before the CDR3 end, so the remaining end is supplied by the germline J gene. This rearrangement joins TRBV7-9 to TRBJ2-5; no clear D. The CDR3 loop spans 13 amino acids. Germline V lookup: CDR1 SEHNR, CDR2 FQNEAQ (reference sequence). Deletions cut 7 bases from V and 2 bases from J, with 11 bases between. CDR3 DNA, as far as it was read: TGTGCCAGCAACCGCAAGGTACAAGAGACC. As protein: CASNRKVQET. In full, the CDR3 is CASNRKVQETQYF.

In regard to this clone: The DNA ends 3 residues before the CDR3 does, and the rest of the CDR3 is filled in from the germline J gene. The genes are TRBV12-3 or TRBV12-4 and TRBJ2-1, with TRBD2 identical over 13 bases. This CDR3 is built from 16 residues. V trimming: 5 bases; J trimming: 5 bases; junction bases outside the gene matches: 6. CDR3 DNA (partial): TGTGCCAGCAGTATCCGGACTAGCGGGAGACACAATGAG. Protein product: CASSIRTSGRHNE. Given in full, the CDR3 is CASSIRTSGRHNEQFF.

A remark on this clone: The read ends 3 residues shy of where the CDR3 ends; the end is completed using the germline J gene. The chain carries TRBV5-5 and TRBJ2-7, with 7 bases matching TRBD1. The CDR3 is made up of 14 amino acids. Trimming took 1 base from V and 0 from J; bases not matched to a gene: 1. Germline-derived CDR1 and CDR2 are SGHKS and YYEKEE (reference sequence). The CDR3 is CASSLWDSSYEQYF. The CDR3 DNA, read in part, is TGTGCCAGCAGCTTGTGGGACAGCTCCTACGAG.

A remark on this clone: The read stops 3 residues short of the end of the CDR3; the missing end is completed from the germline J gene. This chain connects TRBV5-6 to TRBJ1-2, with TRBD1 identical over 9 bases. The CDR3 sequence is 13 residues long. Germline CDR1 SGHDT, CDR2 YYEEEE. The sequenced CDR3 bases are TGTGCCAGCAGCGGGACAGGGACGAGAGGC. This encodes CASSGTGTRG. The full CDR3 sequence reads CASSGTGTRGYTF.

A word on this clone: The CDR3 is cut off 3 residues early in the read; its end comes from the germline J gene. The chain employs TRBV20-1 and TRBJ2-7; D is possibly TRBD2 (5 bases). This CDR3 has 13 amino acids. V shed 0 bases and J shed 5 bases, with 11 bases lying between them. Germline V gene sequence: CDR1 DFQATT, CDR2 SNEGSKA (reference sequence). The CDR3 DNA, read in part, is TGCAGTGCTAGAGATCCCCAGGAGGACGAG. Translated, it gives CSARDPQEDE. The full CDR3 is CSARDPQEDEQYF.

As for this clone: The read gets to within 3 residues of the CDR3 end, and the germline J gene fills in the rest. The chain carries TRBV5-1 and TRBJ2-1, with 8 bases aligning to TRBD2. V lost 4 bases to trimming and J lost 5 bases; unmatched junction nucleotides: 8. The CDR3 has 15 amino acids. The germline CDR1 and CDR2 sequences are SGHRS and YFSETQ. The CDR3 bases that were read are TGCGCCAGCAGCCCTAGCGGGCAGTCTAACAATGAG. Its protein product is CASSPSGQSNNE. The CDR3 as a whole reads CASSPSGQSNNEQFF. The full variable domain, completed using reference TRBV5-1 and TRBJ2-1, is KAGVTQTPRYLIKTRGQQVTLSCSPISGHRSVSWYQQTPGQGLQFLFEYFSETQRNKGNFPGRFSGRQFSNSRSEMNVSTLELGDSALYLCASSPSGQSNNEQFFGPGTRLTVL.

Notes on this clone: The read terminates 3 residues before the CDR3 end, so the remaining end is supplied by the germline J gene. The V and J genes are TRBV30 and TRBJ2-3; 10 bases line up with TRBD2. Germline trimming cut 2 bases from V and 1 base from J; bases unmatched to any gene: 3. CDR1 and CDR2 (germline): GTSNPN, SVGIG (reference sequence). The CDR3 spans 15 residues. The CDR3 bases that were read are TGTGCCTGGAGTTCCGGACTAGCGGGCACAGATACG. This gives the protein CAWSSGLAGTDT. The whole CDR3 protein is CAWSSGLAGTDTQYF. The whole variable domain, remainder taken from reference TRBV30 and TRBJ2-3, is SQTIHQWPATLVQPVGSPLSLECTVEGTSNPNLYWYRQAAGRGLQLLFYSVGIGQISSEVPQNLSASRPQDRQFILSSKKLLLSDSGFYLCAWSSGLAGTDTQYFGPGTRLTVL.

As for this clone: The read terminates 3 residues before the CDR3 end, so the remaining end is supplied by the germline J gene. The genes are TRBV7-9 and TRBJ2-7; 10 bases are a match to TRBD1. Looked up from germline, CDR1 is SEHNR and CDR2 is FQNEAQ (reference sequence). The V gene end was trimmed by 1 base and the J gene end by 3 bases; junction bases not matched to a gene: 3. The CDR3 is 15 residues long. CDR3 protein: CASSLGQGAFYEQYF. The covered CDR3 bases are TGTGCCAGCAGCTTAGGACAGGGGGCGTTCTACGAG.

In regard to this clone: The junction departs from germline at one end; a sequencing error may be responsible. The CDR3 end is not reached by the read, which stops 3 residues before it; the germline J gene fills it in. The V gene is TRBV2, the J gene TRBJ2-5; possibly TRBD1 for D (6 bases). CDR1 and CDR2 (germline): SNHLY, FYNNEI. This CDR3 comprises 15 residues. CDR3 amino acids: CTSSTQLGARETQYF. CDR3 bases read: TGTACCAGCTCGACTCAACTGGGGGCGCGGGAGACC. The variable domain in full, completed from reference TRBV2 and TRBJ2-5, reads EPEVTQTPSHQVTQMGQEVILRCVPISNHLYFYWYRQILGQKVEFLVSFYNNEISEKSEIFDDQFSVERPDGSNFTLKIRSTKLEDSAMYFCTSSTQLGARETQYFGPGTRLLVL.

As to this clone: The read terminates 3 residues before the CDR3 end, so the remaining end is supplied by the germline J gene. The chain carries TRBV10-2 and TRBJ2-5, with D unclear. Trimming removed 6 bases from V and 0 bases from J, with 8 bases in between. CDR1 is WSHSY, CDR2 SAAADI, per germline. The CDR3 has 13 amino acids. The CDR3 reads CASSAEYQETQYF. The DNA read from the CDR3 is TGCGCCAGCAGCGCAGAGTACCAAGAGACC.

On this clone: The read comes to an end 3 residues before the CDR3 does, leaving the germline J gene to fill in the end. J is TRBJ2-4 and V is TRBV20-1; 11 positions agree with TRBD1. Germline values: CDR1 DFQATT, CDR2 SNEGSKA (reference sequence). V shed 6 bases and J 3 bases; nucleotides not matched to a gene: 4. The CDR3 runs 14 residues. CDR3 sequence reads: CSARTGGFKNIQYF. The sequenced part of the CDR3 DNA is TGCAGTGCGCGGACAGGGGGCTTCAAAAACATT.

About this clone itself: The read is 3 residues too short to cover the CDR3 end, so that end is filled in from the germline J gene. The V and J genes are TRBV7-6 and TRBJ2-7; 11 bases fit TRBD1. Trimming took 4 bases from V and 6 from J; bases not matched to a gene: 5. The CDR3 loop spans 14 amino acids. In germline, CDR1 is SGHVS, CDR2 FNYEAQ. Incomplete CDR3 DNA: TGTGCCAGCAGCTCCCGGGACAGGGGGGCCGAG. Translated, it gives CASSSRDRGAE. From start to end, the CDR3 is CASSSRDRGAEQYF.

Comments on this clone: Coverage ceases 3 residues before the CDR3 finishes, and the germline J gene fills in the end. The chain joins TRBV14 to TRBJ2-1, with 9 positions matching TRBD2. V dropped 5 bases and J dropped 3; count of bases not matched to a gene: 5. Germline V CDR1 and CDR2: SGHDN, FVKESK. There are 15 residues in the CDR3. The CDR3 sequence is CASSLRLAVYNEQFF. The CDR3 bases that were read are TGTGCCAGCAGCTTGCGACTAGCGGTCTACAATGAG.

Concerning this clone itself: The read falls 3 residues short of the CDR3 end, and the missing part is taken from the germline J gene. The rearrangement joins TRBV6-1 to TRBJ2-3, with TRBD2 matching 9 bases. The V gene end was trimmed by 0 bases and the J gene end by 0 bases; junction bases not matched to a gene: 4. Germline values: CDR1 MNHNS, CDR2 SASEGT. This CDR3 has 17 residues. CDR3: CASSEANLAGSTDTQYF. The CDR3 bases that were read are TGTGCCAGCAGTGAAGCTAACCTAGCGGGGAGCACAGATACG.